The 32 T cell receptor beta chains given below trace back to one sample, sequenced in a study of T cell responses to AZD1222 COVID-19 vaccine. Profiled with immunoSEQ multiplex PCR; TCRdb holds only in-frame clones, not every one. The table has roughly 86,000 clones, 85% to 90% seen once. The sample consisted of peripheral blood, taken on day 0 of AZD1222 vaccination. All receptors derive from an adult in good health.

This clone came up a few times. J is TRBJ1-5 and V is TRBV6-5; weak D call: TRBD1 (5 bases). The ends were cut back, 6 bases at V and 0 bases at J, with 9 bases in the middle. The CDR3 contains 14 residues. CDR1 and CDR2 from the germline V gene are MNHEY and SVGAGI. The CDR3 protein is CASSPRDSNQPQHF. CDR3 nucleotide sequence: TGTGCCAGCAGCCCCAGGGATAGCAATCAGCCCCAGCATTTT.

The chain has TRBV7-9 and TRBJ2-2, with D tentatively TRBD1 (6 bases). The CDR3 has 13 residues. Germline loops: CDR1 SEHNR, CDR2 FQNEAQ (reference sequence). Trimming cost V 1 base and J 6 bases, with 6 bases left between them. The CDR3 DNA sequence: TGTGCCAGCAGCTTAGACAGGGCCGGGGAGCTGTTTTTT. This codes for CASSLDRAGELFF.

V is TRBV28 and J is TRBJ2-3, with a tentative D call TRBD1 (6 bases). This CDR3 region has 15 residues. Germline V lookup: CDR1 MDHEN, CDR2 SYDVKM. Deletions cut 8 bases from V and 0 bases from J, with 15 bases between. In nucleotides, the CDR3 is TGTGCCAGCGCCCAACCGACAGGTAGCACAGATACGCAGTATTTT. Amino acids: CASAQPTGSTDTQYF. The whole variable domain, filled in from reference TRBV28 and TRBJ2-3, reads DVKVTQSSRYLVKRTGEKVFLECVQDMDHENMFWYRQDPGLGLRLIYFSYDVKMKEKGDIPEGYSVSREKKERFSLILESASTNQTSMYLCASAQPTGSTDTQYFGPGTRLTVL.

This rearrangement joins TRBV3-1 (or the pseudogene TRBV3-2) to TRBJ2-1; D unresolved. Trimming left V 0 bases short and J 8 bases short, with 11 bases between. CDR3 length: 14 amino acids. Per the germline V gene, CDR1 is LGHDT and CDR2 is YNNKEL (reference sequence). This CDR3 reads CASSQERDRDEQFF. CDR3 coding DNA: TGTGCCAGCAGCCAAGAGAGAGATAGGGATGAGCAGTTCTTC.

The chain couples TRBV4-2 to TRBJ2-4; 11 nucleotides line up with TRBD1. Germline trimming cut 3 bases from V and 2 bases from J; bases unmatched to any gene: 15. The CDR3 runs 20 residues. Germline V gene data show CDR1 as LGHNA and CDR2 as YNFKEQ. CDR3 protein: CASSHLLSPGQGGTKNIQYF. The CDR3 nucleotides read TGTGCCAGCAGCCATCTCCTATCCCCGGGACAGGGGGGGACCAAAAACATTCAGTACTTC.

The gene calls are TRBV14 and TRBJ2-1, with D hard to call. Germline lookup yields CDR1 SGHDN and CDR2 FVKESK. Trimming stripped 4 bases from V and 9 bases from J, with 10 bases between. This CDR3 region has 12 residues. The CDR3 loop is CASSPPWSEQFF. As DNA, the CDR3 is TGTGCCAGCAGCCCCCCTTGGAGTGAGCAGTTCTTC.

The chain carries TRBV2 and TRBJ2-1, with D perhaps matching TRBD2 (6 bases). V gave up 4 bases and J gave up 7 bases, with 14 bases separating them. Germline V gene data show CDR1 as SNHLY and CDR2 as FYNNEI. The CDR3 runs 14 residues. CDR3 sequence: CASSAYGSYNEQFF. For the CDR3, the DNA is TGTGCCAGCAGTGCCTACGGGAGTTATAATGAGCAGTTCTTC.

The genes are TRBV7-6 and TRBJ2-7, with 11 bases that match TRBD2. Germline CDR1 reads SGHVS; CDR2 reads FNYEAQ. The trim removed 3 bases at V and 2 bases at J, leaving 12 bases unmatched. The CDR3 extends over 18 amino acids. CDR3 nucleotide sequence: TGTGCCAGCAGCTTCGGCACCCTTGGGACTAGCGGAACCTACGAGCAGTACTTC. Its translation is CASSFGTLGTSGTYEQYF.

The sample holds one count of this clone. The chain has TRBV5-6 and TRBJ2-2, with D possibly being TRBD1 or TRBD2 (5 bases each). Trimming pared 3 bases from V and 6 bases from J, leaving 6 bases between. This CDR3 has 12 residues. Germline CDR1 reads SGHDT; CDR2 reads YYEEEE. CDR3 loop: CASSWGPGELFF. Written as DNA, the CDR3 is TGTGCCAGCAGCTGGGGACCCGGGGAGCTGTTTTTT. Full variable domain (outside the CDR3, taken from reference TRBV5-6 and TRBJ2-2): DAGVTQSPTHLIKTRGQQVTLRCSPKSGHDTVSWYQQALGQGPQFIFQYYEEEERQRGNFPDRFSGHQFPNYSSELNVNALLLGDSALYLCASSWGPGELFFGEGSRLTVL.

The chain is built from TRBV6-5 and TRBJ2-4, with TRBD2 matching 10 bases. Germline-derived CDR1 and CDR2 are MNHEY and SVGAGI. V lost 2 bases, J lost 8 bases, and 9 bases stayed unmatched. This CDR3 is built from 16 residues. In nucleotides, the CDR3 is TGTGCCAGCAGTTACACAATAGCGGGAGGATGGGACATTCAGTACTTC. As protein: CASSYTIAGGWDIQYF.

This sequence joins TRBV4-2 and TRBJ2-1, with TRBD2 identical over 8 bases. CDR3 length: 19 amino acids. V was clipped by 1 base and J by 7 bases; unmatched bases: 18. Germline assignment: CDR1 LGHNA and CDR2 YNFKEQ. The chain's CDR3 is CASSQVGFFGGLDKNEQFF. In DNA form, the CDR3 reads TGTGCCAGCAGCCAAGTGGGGTTTTTTGGGGGACTAGATAAGAATGAGCAGTTCTTC.

This chain links TRBV15 with TRBJ2-2; a possible D gene is TRBD1 (6 bases). There are 14 residues in the CDR3. Germline values: CDR1 LNHNV, CDR2 YYDKDF (reference sequence). Trimming took 7 bases from V and 4 from J, leaving 13 bases between them. CDR3 region: CATTGVLSTGELFF. The DNA for the CDR3 is TGTGCCACCACAGGGGTTCTTTCCACCGGGGAGCTGTTTTTT. The full variable domain, its missing parts supplied by reference TRBV15 and TRBJ2-2, is DAMVIQNPRYQVTQFGKPVTLSCSQTLNHNVMYWYQQKSSQAPKLLFHYYDKDFNNEADTPDNFQSRRPNTSFCFLDIRSPGLGDTAMYLCATTGVLSTGELFFGEGSRLTVL.

V usage is TRBV19 and J usage is TRBJ2-1; TRBD2 agrees at 13 bases. Unmatched junction bases numbered 3, after V lost 7 bases and J lost 0 bases. This CDR3 is built from 16 residues. Germline V gene data show CDR1 as LNHDA and CDR2 as SQIVND (reference sequence). The CDR3 loop is CASIRTSGSSYNEQFF. In DNA, the CDR3 is TGTGCCAGTATCCGGACTAGCGGGAGCTCCTACAATGAGCAGTTCTTC.

The CDR3 loop is CATSTDRDRPNTEAFF. The CDR3 DNA follows: TGTGCCACCAGTACAGACAGAGACCGGCCCAACACTGAAGCTTTCTTT. This chain connects TRBV24-1 to TRBJ1-1, with D perhaps matching TRBD1 (5 bases). Germline-derived CDR1 and CDR2 are KGHDR and SFDVKD. Trimming removed 6 bases at V and 2 bases at J, with 18 bases between. The CDR3 extends over 16 amino acids.

The genes are TRBV11-2 and TRBJ2-1, with 10 nucleotides matching TRBD2. The germline V gene encodes CDR1 SGHAT and CDR2 FQNNGV. This CDR3 region has 14 residues. Trimming took 5 bases from V and 5 from J; bases not matched to a gene: 3. The CDR3, as DNA: TGTGCCAGCAGCCCTGGACTAGCGGACAATGAGCAGTTCTTC. Protein product: CASSPGLADNEQFF.

The rearrangement links TRBV5-1 to TRBJ1-3, with TRBD1 matching 7 bases. CDR1 SGHRS and CDR2 YFSETQ come from the germline V gene. The J segment lost 0 bases and the V segment lost 4 bases, leaving 7 bases of the junction unmatched. This CDR3 is 16 amino acids long. The CDR3 is CASSPSGTASGNTIYF. The CDR3 DNA reads TGCGCCAGCAGCCCCTCCGGGACAGCCTCTGGAAACACCATATATTTT.

This clone was seen a single time. The V call is TRBV2, the J call TRBJ2-7; 11 positions match TRBD1. CDR1 and CDR2 from the germline V gene are SNHLY and FYNNEI. Trimming at V came to 8 bases and at J to 6 bases, leaving 9 bases not matched to a gene. This CDR3 is 14 amino acids long. The CDR3 loop reads CASSLDRGLGEQYF. The CDR3 nucleotides read TGTGCCAGCTCCCTGGACAGGGGGCTGGGCGAGCAGTACTTC.

The chain combines TRBV7-2 with TRBJ2-3; TRBD2 aligns across 7 bases. CDR1 SGHTA and CDR2 FQGNSA come from the germline V gene. V lost 3 bases, J lost 5 bases, and 2 bases stayed unmatched. The CDR3 runs to 13 residues. The CDR3 reads CASSFTSVDTQYF. Here the CDR3 DNA reads TGTGCCAGCAGCTTTACTAGCGTAGATACGCAGTATTTT.

The CDR3 DNA reads as TGTGCCTGGGGGCGCAGTAGCGTACACTCTGGGGCCAACGTCCTGACTTTC. Encoded protein: CAWGRSSVHSGANVLTF. The chain combines TRBV30 with TRBJ2-6; D perhaps matches TRBD2 (5 bases). V lost 5 bases, J lost 0 bases, and 17 bases lay in between. The CDR3 sequence is 17 residues long. Germline V CDR1 and CDR2: GTSNPN, SVGIG (reference sequence). Drawing the rest from reference TRBV30 and TRBJ2-6, the complete variable domain is SQTIHQWPATLVQPVGSPLSLECTVEGTSNPNLYWYRQAAGRGLQLLFYSVGIGQISSEVPQNLSASRPQDRQFILSSKKLLLSDSGFYLCAWGRSSVHSGANVLTFGAGSRLTVL.

V and J are TRBV2 and TRBJ2-7; D tentatively fits TRBD1 or TRBD2 (5 bases each). The ends were cut back, 6 bases at V and 2 bases at J, with 14 bases in the middle. The CDR3 consists of 14 residues. Germline V gene sequence: CDR1 SNHLY, CDR2 FYNNEI. In DNA form, the CDR3 reads TGTGCCAGCAGCCCTGGGACGTCCGCCTACGAGCAGTACTTC. Translation: CASSPGTSAYEQYF.

The CDR3 nucleotides are TGCGCCAGCAGAGCGTCGGAGACCCAGTACTTC. The encoded protein is CASRASETQYF. The V and J genes are TRBV5-1 and TRBJ2-5; D is undetermined. Germline V gene sequence: CDR1 SGHRS, CDR2 YFSETQ. The V end was cut by 5 bases, the J end by 5 bases, with 7 bases between. This CDR3 spans 11 amino acids.

This chain joins TRBV24-1 and TRBJ1-5; weak D call: TRBD1 (5 bases). The CDR3 spans 13 residues. Germline CDR1 reads KGHDR; CDR2 reads SFDVKD. The V end lost 5 bases, the J end lost 7 bases, and 11 bases lay between the germline ends. The CDR3 bases are TGTGCCACCAGTGGACAGCCCGGGCAGCCCCAGCATTTT. Amino acid sequence: CATSGQPGQPQHF.

The V call is TRBV6-2 or TRBV6-3, the J call TRBJ1-5; D is possibly TRBD1 (6 bases). The germline V and J ends were trimmed by 0 bases and 8 bases, with 14 bases remaining between them. CDR1 MNHEY and CDR2 SVGEGT come from the germline V gene. The CDR3 extends over 15 amino acids. DNA for the CDR3: TGTGCCAGCAGTTACTCGCAGGGGTCGGGGGAGCCCCAGCATTTT. It specifies CASSYSQGSGEPQHF.

The chain combines TRBV10-1 with TRBJ2-1, with 13 bases matching TRBD2. The CDR3 is made up of 17 amino acids. Looked up from germline, CDR1 is WNHNN and CDR2 is SYGVQD (reference sequence). J gave up 3 bases and V 8 bases, and 10 bases lay outside the gene matches. The CDR3 sequence is CASVTLAGGPGYNEQFF. As DNA, the CDR3 is TGCGCCAGCGTCACACTAGCGGGAGGGCCCGGCTACAATGAGCAGTTCTTC.

The chain is built from TRBV6-1 and TRBJ1-4, with 9 nucleotides matching TRBD1. The CDR3 is 16 residues long. Germline loops: CDR1 MNHNS, CDR2 SASEGT. V was clipped by 3 bases and J by 1 base; unmatched bases: 3. CDR3 DNA sequence: TGTGCCAGCAGTGACGGGACAGGGCTAACTAATGAAAAACTGTTTTTT. Translated: CASSDGTGLTNEKLFF.

V usage is TRBV7-9 and J usage is TRBJ2-1; TRBD1 is a possible D gene (6 bases). The length of the CDR3 is 12 residues. Germline V gene lookup returns CDR1 SEHNR and CDR2 FQNEAQ (reference sequence). V was shortened by 5 bases and J by 8 bases, with 10 bases between the two germline ends. The CDR3 region is CASSVGGDEQFF. CDR3 nucleotide sequence: TGTGCCAGCAGCGTAGGGGGTGATGAGCAGTTCTTC.

This rearrangement joins TRBV5-1 to TRBJ2-5, with 9 bases lining up with TRBD2. The length of the CDR3 is 14 residues. Germline CDR1 and CDR2: SGHRS and YFSETQ. V lost 1 base, J lost 5 bases, and 3 bases stayed unmatched. The CDR3 DNA sequence: TGCGCCAGCAGCTTGTACGCGGGAGGGGAGACCCAGTACTTC. Translation gives CASSLYAGGETQYF.

The V gene is TRBV28, the J gene TRBJ2-3, with 10 bases that match TRBD1. The CDR3 length is 16 residues. With 2 bases clipped from V and 1 base from J, the junction kept 3 bases outside the gene matches. The germline gives CDR1 MDHEN, CDR2 SYDVKM. CDR3 region: CASSLGGTGGTDTQYF. CDR3 sequence (DNA): TGTGCCAGCAGTTTAGGAGGGACAGGGGGCACAGATACGCAGTATTTT.

This clone was detected only once. V and J are TRBV28 and TRBJ1-2; D gene ambiguous. V was clipped by 5 bases and J by 0 bases, with 10 bases between them. The germline CDR1 and CDR2 sequences are MDHEN and SYDVKM. This CDR3 contains 14 residues. CDR3 in DNA: TGTGCCAGCAGTCCCCCGGCCACTAACTATGGCTACACCTTC. This sequence encodes CASSPPATNYGYTF.

V usage is TRBV2 and J usage is TRBJ2-1; D is unresolved. Trimming removed 2 bases from V and 4 bases from J, with 9 bases in between. Germline V CDR1 and CDR2: SNHLY, FYNNEI. The CDR3 runs 14 residues. The chain's CDR3 is CASSEFGFYNEQFF. DNA for the CDR3: TGTGCCAGCAGTGAATTCGGCTTTTACAATGAGCAGTTCTTC.

V gene TRBV5-4 combines with J gene TRBJ2-5; D is uncertain. The germline CDR1 and CDR2 sequences are SGHNT and YYREEE (reference sequence). Trimming removed 0 bases at V and 1 base at J, with 13 bases between. The CDR3 length is 16 residues. CDR3 region: CASSLETSISQETQYF. The CDR3 DNA reads as TGTGCCAGCAGCTTGGAGACCAGCATATCCCAAGAGACCCAGTACTTC.

The J gene is TRBJ2-7, the V gene TRBV6-4; D possibly uses TRBD1 or TRBD2 (5 bases each). The CDR3 length is 14 residues. V was shortened by 3 bases and J by 7 bases, with 16 bases between the two germline ends. The V gene's germline CDR1 is MRHNA and CDR2 SNTAGT. CDR3 nucleotide sequence: TGTGCCAGCAGTGATCGCGAGGGGTTTCGGGAGCAGTACTTC. Protein: CASSDREGFREQYF.